This TCR beta chain was documented in a study of Ad26.COV2.S vaccination and SARS-CoV-2 variants. Study as a whole: Intramuscularly, Ad26.COV2.S was given either once or twice, 56 days apart.

This clone has just a few counts. Its specificity is unknown. Libraries were prepared by immunoSEQ multiplex PCR; TCRdb keeps only in-frame clonotypes and omits some of them. Of more than 300,000 clones listed, roughly 84% are singletons. Study conclusions and caveats: There was a possibility that the TCR breadth and depth analyses underestimated total T cell responses. Reported post-vaccination CD8+ and CD4+ T cell responses to spike showed substantial breadth.

The V end lost 4 bases, the J end lost 2 bases, and 16 bases lay between the germline ends. The CDR3 is made up of 16 amino acids. Germline assignment: CDR1 SGHDT and CDR2 YYEEEE. Treatment described: over 15 received Ad26.COV2.S at low or high dose, single or two shots; several received placebo; per-sample allocation not given. Samples analyzed were those drawn on day 63 after the first vaccine or placebo injection. Whoever gave the sample was an adult aged 18-55 years in Boston. The rearrangement uses TRBV5-6 and TRBJ1-3; D is possibly TRBD1 (5 bases). Sequenced here: peripheral blood, sampled in a trial of Ad26.COV2.S vaccine versus placebo. This sequence originates from a person between 18 and 59 years old who received the Ad26.COV2.S COVID-19 vaccine or a placebo. The CDR3 DNA follows: TGTGCCAGCAGCACCCCGGGGCGGGGGGCTGGAAACACCATATATTTT. Translating gives CASSTPGRGAGNTIYF.